Described below is a single T cell receptor beta chain sequence and its context. The data are from a study of control samples from healthy donors and cancer patients. Assay: immunoSEQ multiplex PCR; the TCRdb copy retains only in-frame clones and omits some. This table has 150,000 to 200,000 clones, roughly nine tenths appearing once. There are 13 residues in the CDR3. V was pared by 1 base and J by 9 bases, with 10 bases between. Germline V CDR1 and CDR2: SGHTA, FQGNSA. Material: blood. The TCR was taken from a woman in her twenties or thirties in good health. This chain links TRBV7-2 with TRBJ2-1; a weak D match, TRBD1 (6 bases). The CDR3 sequence: CASSLDLGGEQFF. The CDR3 coding sequence is TGTGCCAGCAGCTTAGATCTAGGGGGTGAGCAGTTCTTC.